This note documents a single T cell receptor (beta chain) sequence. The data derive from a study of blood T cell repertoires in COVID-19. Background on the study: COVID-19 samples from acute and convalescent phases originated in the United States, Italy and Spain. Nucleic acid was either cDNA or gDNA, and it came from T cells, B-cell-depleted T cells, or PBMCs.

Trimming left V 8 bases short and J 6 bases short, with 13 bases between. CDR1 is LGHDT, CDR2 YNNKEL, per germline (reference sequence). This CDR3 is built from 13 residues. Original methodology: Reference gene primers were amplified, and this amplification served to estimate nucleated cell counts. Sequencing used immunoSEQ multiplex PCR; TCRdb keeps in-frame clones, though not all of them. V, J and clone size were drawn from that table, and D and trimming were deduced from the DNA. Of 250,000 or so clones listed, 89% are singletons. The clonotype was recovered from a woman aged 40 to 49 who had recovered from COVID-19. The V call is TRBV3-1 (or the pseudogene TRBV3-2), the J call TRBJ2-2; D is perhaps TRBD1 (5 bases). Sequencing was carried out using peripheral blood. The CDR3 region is CASAIQGPGELFF. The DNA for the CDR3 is TGTGCCAGCGCTATTCAGGGTCCCGGGGAGCTGTTTTTT.